Listed below are T cell receptor beta chains from one sample, sequenced in a study of blood T cell repertoires in COVID-19. Some clones are missing from TCRdb's copy, which holds only in-frame ones; the method was immunoSEQ multiplex PCR. The sample includes almost 250,000 clones, more than 75% seen only once; the top ten take roughly 1.6%. The material sequenced was peripheral blood. These receptors were collected from a woman aged 55-69 years who had recovered from COVID-19. The CDR3 runs from the conserved cysteine through the conserved F or W. Some rows have no size entry. The others give once, few or many, or a class for an expanded clone.

j_call,clone_size,v_call,cdr3_aa
TRBJ1-5,.,TRBV6-6,CASSYGEWGNQPQHF
TRBJ2-2,.,TRBV15,CATSRDLGGTGELFF
TRBJ2-3,once,TRBV28,CASRIAPTSTDTQYF
TRBJ2-5,.,TRBV6-5,CASIIGLAGTETQYF
TRBJ1-5,.,TRBV21-1,CASSKVSGNQPQHF
TRBJ2-7,once,TRBV9,CASSATGSGYEQYF
TRBJ2-1,.,TRBV7-2,CASSLTPQGYEQFF
TRBJ1-2,.,TRBV10-3,CAISESGVNYGYTF
TRBJ1-4,.,TRBV28,CASRPQGRVGEKLFF
TRBJ1-1,once,TRBV19,CASSMSTRAFF
TRBJ2-1,.,TRBV12-5,CASGYRGNNEQFF
TRBJ2-1,.,TRBV3-1/TRBV3-2,CASRTLDRGGYNEQFF
TRBJ1-5,.,TRBV5-6,CASSLVSHRDQPQHF
TRBJ1-4,.,TRBV12-3/TRBV12-4,CASSFGQGTKLFF
TRBJ1-5,few,TRBV5-6,CASSLNRGSNQPQHF
TRBJ1-3,.,TRBV19,CASSIRDTYSGNTIYF
TRBJ1-3,.,TRBV3-1/TRBV3-2,CASSQAGLLDSGNTIYF
TRBJ2-3,.,TRBV27,CASSLLLSHRWGGGRDTQYF
TRBJ1-4,.,TRBV6-5,CASRSPQGALEKLFF
TRBJ1-1,.,TRBV6-2/TRBV6-3,CASSYSSGGTTEAFF
TRBJ1-3,.,TRBV19,CASSFEISGNTIYF
TRBJ1-2,.,TRBV10-3,CAISEPSQGAPNYGYTF
TRBJ2-5,once,TRBV6-2/TRBV6-3,CASSYVRGGVGETQYF
TRBJ2-7,.,TRBV9,CASSVAPTSNEQYF
TRBJ2-3,.,TRBV12-5,CASGSGFGSTDTQYF
TRBJ1-2,.,TRBV7-2,CASSFTGDYGYTF
TRBJ2-5,.,TRBV5-5,CASSSRYRQTQETQYF
TRBJ1-1,.,TRBV18,CASSPRTGEAFF
TRBJ2-2,.,TRBV27,CASSFSYRGGGELFF
TRBJ2-7,.,TRBV15,CATSRDSIGSYEQYF
TRBJ1-1,.,TRBV28,CASSTQGIQIGVNTEAFF